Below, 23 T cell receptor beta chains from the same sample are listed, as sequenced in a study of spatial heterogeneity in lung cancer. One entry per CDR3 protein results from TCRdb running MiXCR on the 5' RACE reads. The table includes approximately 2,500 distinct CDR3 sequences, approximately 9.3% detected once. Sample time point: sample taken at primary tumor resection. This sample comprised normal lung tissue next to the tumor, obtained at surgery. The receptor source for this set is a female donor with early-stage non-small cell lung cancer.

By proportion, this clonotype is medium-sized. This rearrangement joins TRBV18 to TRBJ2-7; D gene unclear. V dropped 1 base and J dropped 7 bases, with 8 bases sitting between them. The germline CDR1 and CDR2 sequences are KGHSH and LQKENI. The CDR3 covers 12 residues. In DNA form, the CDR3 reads TGTGCCAGCTCACCACAGAGTCAGGAGCAGTACTTC. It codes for CASSPQSQEQYF.

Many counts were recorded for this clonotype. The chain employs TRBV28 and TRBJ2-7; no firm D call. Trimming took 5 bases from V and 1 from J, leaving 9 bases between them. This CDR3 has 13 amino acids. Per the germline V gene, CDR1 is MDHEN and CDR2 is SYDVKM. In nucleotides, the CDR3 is TGTGCCAGCAGTCCGAGACCGTCCTACGAGCAGTACGTC. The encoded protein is CASSPRPSYEQYV.

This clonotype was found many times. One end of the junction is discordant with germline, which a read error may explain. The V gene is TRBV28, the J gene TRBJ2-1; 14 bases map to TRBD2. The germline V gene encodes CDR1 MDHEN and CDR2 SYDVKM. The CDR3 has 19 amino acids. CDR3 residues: CASRIWTSGRIKGGNERFF. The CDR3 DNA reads TGTGCCAGCAGAATTTGGACTAGCGGGAGGATTAAAGGGGGTAATGAGCGGTTCTTC.

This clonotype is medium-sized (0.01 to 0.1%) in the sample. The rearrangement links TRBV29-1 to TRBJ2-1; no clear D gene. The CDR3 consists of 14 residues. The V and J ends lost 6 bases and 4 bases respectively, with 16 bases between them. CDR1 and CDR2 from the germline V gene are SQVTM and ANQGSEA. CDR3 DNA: TGCAGCGTCCCCGCCACCAGGTTATACAATGAGCAGTTCTTC. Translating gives CSVPATRLYNEQFF.

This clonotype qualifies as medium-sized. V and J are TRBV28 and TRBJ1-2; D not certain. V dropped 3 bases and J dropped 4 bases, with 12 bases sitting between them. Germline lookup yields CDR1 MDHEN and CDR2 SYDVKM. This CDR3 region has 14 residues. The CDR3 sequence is CASSLAGHLYGYTF. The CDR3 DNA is TGTGCCAGCAGTTTGGCCGGTCACCTCTATGGCTACACCTTC.

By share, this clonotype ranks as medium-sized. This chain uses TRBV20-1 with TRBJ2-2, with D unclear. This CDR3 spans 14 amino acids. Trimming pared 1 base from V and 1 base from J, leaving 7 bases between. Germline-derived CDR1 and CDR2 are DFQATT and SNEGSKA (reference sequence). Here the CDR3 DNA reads TGCAGTGCTAGAGCGTTAGGGAACACCGGGGAGCTGTTTTTT. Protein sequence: CSARALGNTGELFF.

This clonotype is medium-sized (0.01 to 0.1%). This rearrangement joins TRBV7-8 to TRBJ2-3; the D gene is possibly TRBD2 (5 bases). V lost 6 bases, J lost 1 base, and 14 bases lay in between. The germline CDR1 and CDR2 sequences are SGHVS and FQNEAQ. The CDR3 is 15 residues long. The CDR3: CASSLSGSGTDTQYF. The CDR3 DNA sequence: TGTGCCAGCAGTCTCTCGGGGTCGGGCACAGATACGCAGTATTTT. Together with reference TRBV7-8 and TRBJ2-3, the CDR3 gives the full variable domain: GAGVSQSPRYKVAKRGQDVALRCDPISGHVSLFWYQQALGQGPEFLTYFQNEAQLDKSGLPSDRFFAERPEGSVSTLKIQRTQQEDSAVYLCASSLSGSGTDTQYFGPGTRLTVL.

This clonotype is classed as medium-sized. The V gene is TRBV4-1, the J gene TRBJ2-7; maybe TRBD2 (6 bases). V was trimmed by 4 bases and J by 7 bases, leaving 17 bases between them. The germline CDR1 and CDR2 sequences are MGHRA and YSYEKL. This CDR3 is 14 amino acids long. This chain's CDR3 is CASSPRETDREQYF. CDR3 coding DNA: TGCGCCAGCAGCCCGCGGGAAACAGATCGGGAGCAGTACTTC.

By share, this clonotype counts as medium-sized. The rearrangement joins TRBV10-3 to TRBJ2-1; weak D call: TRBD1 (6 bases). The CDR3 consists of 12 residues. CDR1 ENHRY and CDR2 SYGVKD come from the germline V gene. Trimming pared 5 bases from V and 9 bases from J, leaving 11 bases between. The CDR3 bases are TGTGCCATCAGTAAACAGGGATCTGAGCAGTTCTTC. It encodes CAISKQGSEQFF.

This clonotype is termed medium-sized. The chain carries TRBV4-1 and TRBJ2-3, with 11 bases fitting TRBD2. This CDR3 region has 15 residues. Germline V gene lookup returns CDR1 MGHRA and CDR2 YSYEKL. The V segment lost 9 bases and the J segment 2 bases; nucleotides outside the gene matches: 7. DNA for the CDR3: TGCGCCAGTAAACTAGCGGGGGCCCTCACAGATACGCAGTATTTT. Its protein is CASKLAGALTDTQYF.

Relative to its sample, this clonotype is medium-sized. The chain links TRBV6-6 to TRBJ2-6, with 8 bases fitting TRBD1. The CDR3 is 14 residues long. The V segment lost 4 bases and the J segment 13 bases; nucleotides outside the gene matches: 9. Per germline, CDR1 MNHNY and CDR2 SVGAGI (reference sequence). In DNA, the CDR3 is TGTGCCAGCAGTTTCGACAGGGGCCGTTTAGTCCTGACTTTC. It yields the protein CASSFDRGRLVLTF.

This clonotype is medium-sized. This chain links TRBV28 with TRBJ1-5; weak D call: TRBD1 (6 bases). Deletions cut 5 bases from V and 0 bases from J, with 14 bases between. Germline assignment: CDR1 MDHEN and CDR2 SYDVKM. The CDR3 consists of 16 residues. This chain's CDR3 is CASSPGGRDSNQPQHF. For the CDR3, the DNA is TGTGCCAGCAGTCCGGGGGGCAGGGATAGCAATCAGCCCCAGCATTTT.

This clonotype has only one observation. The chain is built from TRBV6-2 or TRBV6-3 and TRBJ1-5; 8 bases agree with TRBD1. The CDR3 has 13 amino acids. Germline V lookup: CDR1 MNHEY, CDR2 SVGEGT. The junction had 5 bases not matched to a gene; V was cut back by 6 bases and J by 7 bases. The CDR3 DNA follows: TGTGCCAGCAGGGAACAGGGGGGACAGCCCCAGCATTTT. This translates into CASREQGGQPQHF.

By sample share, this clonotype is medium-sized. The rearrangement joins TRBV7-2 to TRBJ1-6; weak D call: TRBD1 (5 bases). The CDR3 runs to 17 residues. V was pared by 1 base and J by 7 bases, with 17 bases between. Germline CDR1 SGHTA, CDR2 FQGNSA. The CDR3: CASSLGRPGGGNSPLHF. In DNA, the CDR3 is TGTGCCAGCAGCTTAGGCCGGCCCGGGGGGGGAAATTCACCCCTCCACTTT.

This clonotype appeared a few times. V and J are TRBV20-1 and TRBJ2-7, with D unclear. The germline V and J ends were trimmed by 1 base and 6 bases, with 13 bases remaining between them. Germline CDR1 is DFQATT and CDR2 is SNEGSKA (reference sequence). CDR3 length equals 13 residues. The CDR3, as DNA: TGCAGTGCTAGAGGTGGCAGGTTGGGCGAGCAGTACTTC. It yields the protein CSARGGRLGEQYF.

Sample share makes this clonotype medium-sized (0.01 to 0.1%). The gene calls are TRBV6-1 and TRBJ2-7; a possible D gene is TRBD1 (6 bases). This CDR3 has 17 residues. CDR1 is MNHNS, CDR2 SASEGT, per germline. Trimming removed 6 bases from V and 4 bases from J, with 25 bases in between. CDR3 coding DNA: TGTGCCAGCAGCGTACTCCCCGCCCGGGACACAGGTTACGAGCAGTACGTC. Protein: CASSVLPARDTGYEQYV.

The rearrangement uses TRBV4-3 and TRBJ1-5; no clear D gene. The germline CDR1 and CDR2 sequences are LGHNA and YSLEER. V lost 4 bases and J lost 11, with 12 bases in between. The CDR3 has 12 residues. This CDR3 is CASSPYLQSQHF. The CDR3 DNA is TGCGCCAGCAGCCCTTACCTCCAGTCCCAGCATTTT.

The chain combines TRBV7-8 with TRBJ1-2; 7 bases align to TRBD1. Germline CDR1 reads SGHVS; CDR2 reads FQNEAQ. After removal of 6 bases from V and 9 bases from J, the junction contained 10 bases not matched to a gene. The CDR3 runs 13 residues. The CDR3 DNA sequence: TGTGCCAGCAGTCTCCGGGGACAGAGAAGCTACACCTTC. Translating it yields CASSLRGQRSYTF.

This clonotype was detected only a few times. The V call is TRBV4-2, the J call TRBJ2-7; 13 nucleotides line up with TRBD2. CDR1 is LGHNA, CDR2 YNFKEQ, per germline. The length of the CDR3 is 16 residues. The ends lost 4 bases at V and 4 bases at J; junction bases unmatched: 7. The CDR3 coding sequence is TGTGCCAGCAGCCCCGGGGGGACTAGCGGGAAATACGAGCAGTACTTC. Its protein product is CASSPGGTSGKYEQYF.

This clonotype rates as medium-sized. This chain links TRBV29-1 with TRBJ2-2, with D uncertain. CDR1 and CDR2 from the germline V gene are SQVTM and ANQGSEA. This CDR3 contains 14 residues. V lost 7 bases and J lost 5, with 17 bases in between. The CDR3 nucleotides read TGCAGCGGCCTTTTCGGGCAGCAGACCGGGGAGCTGTTTTTT. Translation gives CSGLFGQQTGELFF.

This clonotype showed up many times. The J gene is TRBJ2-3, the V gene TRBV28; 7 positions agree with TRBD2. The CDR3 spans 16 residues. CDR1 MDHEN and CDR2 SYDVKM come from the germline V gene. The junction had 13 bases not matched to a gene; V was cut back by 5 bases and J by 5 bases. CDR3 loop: CASSPAGLSEGDTQYF. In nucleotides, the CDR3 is TGTGCCAGCAGTCCAGCGGGGCTCTCTGAGGGAGATACGCAGTATTTT.

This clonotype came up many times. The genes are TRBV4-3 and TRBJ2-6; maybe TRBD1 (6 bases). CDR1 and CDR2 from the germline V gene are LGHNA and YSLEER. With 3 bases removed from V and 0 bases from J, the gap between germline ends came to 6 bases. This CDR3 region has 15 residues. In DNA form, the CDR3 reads TGCGCCAGCAGCCAGGACAGCTCTGGGGCCAACGTCCTGACTTTC. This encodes CASSQDSSGANVLTF.

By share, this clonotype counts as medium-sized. The CDR3 sequence is CASSLSTSQETQYF. The CDR3 DNA reads as TGTGCCAGCAGCCTGTCGACTAGCCAAGAGACCCAGTACTTC. The chain couples TRBV11-2 to TRBJ2-5; D is perhaps TRBD2 (6 bases). V gave up 5 bases and J gave up 1 base, with 11 bases separating them. Germline lookup yields CDR1 SGHAT and CDR2 FQNNGV. The CDR3 totals 14 residues.